This T cell receptor (beta chain) was sequenced for a study of response to subunit inactivated influenza vaccine. TCRdb fed the RT-PCR reads into MiXCR, producing one record per CDR3 protein. This sample has about 540,000 distinct CDR3 sequences; under 30% occur once, and the top ten carry 2.5% to 3.5%. This CDR3 has 14 amino acids. Trimming removed 8 bases at V and 1 base at J, with 13 bases between. The same data also went into a second study, on T cells expressing NK-cell markers. Per that study: The cDNA for TCR beta came from 5'RACE template switching with UMIs.

The V and J genes are TRBV12-3 or TRBV12-4 and TRBJ2-3, with D possibly being TRBD1 (6 bases). The source material was CD4+ T cells sorted from PBMCs, sampled roughly 12 days after vaccination. The clonotype originates from a man over 45 who received an inactivated influenza vaccine. CDR3 sequence: CASRPGEGTDTQYF. The CDR3 coding sequence is TGTGCCAGCCGGCCAGGGGAAGGCACAGATACGCAGTATTTT.